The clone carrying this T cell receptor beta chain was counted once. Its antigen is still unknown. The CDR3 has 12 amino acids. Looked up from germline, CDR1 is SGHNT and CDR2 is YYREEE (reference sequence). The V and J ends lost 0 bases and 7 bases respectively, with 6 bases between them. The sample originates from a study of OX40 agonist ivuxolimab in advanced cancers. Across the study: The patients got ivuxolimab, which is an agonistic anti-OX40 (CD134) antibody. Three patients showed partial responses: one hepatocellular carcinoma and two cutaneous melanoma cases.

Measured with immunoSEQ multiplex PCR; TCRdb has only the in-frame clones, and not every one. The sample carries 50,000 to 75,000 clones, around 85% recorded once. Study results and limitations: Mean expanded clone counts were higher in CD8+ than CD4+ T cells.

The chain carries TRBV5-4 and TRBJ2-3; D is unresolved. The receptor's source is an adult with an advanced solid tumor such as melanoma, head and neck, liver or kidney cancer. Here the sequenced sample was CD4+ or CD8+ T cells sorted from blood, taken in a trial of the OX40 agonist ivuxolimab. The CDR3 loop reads CASSLGDNTQYF. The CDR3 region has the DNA TGTGCCAGCAGCTTGGGAGATAATACGCAGTATTTT.